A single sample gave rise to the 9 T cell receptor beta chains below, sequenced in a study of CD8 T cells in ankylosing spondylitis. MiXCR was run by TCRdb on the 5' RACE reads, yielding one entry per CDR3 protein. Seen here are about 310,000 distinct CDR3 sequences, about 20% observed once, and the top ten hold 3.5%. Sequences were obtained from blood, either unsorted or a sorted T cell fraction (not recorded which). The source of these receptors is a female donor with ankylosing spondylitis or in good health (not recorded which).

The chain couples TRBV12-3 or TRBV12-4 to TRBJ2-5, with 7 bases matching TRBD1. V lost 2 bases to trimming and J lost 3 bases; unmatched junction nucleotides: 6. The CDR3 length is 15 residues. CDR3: CASSLSYGTEETQYF. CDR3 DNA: TGTGCCAGCAGTTTAAGTTATGGGACAGAAGAGACCCAGTACTTC.

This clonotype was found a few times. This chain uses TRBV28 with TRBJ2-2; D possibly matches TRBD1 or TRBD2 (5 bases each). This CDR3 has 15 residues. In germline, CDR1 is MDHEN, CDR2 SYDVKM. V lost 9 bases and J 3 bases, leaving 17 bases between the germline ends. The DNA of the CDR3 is TGTGCCAGTTACGCTCTGGGGGAGTACACCGGGGAGCTGTTTTTT. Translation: CASYALGEYTGELFF.

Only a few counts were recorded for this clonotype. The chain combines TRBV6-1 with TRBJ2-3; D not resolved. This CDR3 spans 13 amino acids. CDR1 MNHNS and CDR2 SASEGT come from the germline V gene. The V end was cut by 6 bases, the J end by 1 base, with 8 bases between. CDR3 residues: CASRVFGTDTQYF. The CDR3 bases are TGTGCCAGCAGGGTCTTCGGCACAGATACGCAGTATTTT.

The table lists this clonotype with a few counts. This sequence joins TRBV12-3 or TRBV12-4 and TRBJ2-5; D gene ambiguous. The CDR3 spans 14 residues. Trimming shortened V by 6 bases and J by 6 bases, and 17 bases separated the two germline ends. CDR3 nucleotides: TGTGCCAGCAGCCTACCTACCAGGACCAAGACCCAGTACTTC. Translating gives CASSLPTRTKTQYF.

The CDR3 reads CASSQAKGGNQPQHF. In DNA form, the CDR3 reads TGTGCCAGCAGCCAAGCCAAGGGGGGCAATCAGCCCCAGCATTTT. The chain carries TRBV4-2 and TRBJ1-5; D may be TRBD1 (6 bases). Trimming removed 1 base from V and 2 bases from J, with 9 bases in between. CDR1 and CDR2 (germline): LGHNA, YNFKEQ. CDR3 size: 15 residues.

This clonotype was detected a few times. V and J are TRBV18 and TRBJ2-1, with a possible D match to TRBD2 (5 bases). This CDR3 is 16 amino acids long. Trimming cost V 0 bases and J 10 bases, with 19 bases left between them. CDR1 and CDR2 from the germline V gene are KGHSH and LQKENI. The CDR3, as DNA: TGTGCCAGCTCACCACCGTTGCTTGCGGGTTGGGCGGAGCAGTTCTTC. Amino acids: CASSPPLLAGWAEQFF.

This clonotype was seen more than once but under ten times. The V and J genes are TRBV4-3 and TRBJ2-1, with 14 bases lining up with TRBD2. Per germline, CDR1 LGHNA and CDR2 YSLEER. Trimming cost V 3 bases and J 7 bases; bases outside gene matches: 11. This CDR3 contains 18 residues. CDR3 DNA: TGCGCCAGCAGCCATGGACTAGCGGGAGGACAAATAGCGAATGAGCAGTTCTTC. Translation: CASSHGLAGGQIANEQFF.

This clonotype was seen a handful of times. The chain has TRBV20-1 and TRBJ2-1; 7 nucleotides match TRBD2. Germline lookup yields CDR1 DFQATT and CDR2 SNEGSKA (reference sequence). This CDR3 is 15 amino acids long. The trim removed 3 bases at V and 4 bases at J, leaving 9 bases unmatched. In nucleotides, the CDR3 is TGCAGTGCTAGTCCCCGGGTAGCGGGTTACAATGAGCAGTTCTTC. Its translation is CSASPRVAGYNEQFF.

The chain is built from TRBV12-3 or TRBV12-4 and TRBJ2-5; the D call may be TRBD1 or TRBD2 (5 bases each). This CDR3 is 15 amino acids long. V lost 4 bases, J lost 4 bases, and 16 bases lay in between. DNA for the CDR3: TGTGCCAGCAGTTCCCGGGGCAGGGTCCCAGAGACCCAGTACTTC. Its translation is CASSSRGRVPETQYF.